The clone carrying this T cell receptor (beta chain) has only a few counts. The target antigen is unknown. 5'RACE template switching generated TCR cDNA, adding a universal primer site and UMIs. TCRdb independently ran MiXCR on the 5' RACE reads; one entry per CDR3 protein. The sample carries about 110,000 distinct CDR3 sequences, roughly 8.9% recorded once. Germline V lookup: CDR1 MNHNS, CDR2 SASEGT. The CDR3 sequence is 14 residues long. V dropped 6 bases and J dropped 3 bases, with 14 bases sitting between them. The record originates from a study of T cells after yellow fever vaccination. In the study overall: Fractions low in cell number were prepared with SMART-Seq v4 Ultra Low Input.

Study conclusions and caveats: Weaker overall was a secondary response that nonetheless peaked faster, on day 5 versus 15. The bulk population could contribute abundant contaminating clonotypes to FACS-sorted repertoires.

This sequence was found in a man younger than 40 who received the YFV17D yellow fever vaccine. This sequence joins TRBV6-1 and TRBJ1-1; no firm D call. Sequencing used CD8+ T cells sorted from PBMCs, obtained 45 days after the yellow fever booster vaccination. The CDR3 sequence: CASSLHLRDTEAFF. DNA of the CDR3: TGTGCCAGCAGCCTCCACCTACGGGACACTGAAGCTTTCTTT.